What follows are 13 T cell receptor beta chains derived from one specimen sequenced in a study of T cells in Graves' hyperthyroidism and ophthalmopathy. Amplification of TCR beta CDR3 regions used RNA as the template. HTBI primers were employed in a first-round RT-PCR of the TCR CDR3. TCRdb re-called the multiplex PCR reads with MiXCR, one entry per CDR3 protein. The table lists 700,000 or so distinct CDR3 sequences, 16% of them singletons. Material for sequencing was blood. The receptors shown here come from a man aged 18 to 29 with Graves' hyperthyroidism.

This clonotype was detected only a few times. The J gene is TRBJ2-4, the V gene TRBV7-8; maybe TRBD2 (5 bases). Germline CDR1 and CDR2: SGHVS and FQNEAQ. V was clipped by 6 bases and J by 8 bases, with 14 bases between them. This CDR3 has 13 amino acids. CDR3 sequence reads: CASRLRSEDIQYF. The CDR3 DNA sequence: TGTGCCAGCAGATTAAGGTCGGAGGACATTCAGTACTTC.

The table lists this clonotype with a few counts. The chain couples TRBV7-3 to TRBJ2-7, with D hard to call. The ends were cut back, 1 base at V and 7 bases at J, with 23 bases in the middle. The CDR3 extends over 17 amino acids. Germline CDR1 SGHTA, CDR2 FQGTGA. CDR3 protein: CASSLRASPGSLREQYF. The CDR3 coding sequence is TGTGCCAGCAGCTTAAGGGCCAGTCCGGGCTCCCTAAGGGAGCAGTACTTC. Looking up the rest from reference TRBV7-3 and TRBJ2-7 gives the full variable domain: GAGVSQTPSNKVTEKGKYVELRCDPISGHTALYWYRQSLGQGPEFLIYFQGTGAADDSGLPNDRFFAVRPEGSVSTLKIQRTERGDSAVYLCASSLRASPGSLREQYFGPGTRLTVT.

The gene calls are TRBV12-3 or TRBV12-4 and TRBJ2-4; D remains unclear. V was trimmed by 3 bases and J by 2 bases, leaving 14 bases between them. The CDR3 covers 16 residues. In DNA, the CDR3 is TGTGCCAGCAGTTTCGAAGCAGTCCTATCCAAAAACATTCAGTACTTC. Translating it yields CASSFEAVLSKNIQYF.

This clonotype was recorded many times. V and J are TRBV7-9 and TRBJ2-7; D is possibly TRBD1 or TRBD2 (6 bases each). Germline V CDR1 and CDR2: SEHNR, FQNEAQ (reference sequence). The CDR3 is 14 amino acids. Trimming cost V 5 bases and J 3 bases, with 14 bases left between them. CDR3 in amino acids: CASSARGVLYEQYF. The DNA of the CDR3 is TGTGCCAGCAGCGCGAGGGGGGTACTCTACGAGCAGTACTTC.

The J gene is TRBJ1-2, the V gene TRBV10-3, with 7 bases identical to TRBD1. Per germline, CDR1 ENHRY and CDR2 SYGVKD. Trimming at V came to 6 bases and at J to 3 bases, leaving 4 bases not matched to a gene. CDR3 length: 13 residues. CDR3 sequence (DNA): TGTGCCATCAGCGCCGGGACAGACTATGGCTACACCTTC. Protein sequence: CAISAGTDYGYTF.

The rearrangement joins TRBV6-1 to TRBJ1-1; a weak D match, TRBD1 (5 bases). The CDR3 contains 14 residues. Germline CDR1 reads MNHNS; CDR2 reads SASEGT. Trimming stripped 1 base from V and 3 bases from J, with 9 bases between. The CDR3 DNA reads TGTGCCAGCAGTGAAGGGGGCGCTTACACTGAAGCTTTCTTT. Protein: CASSEGGAYTEAFF.

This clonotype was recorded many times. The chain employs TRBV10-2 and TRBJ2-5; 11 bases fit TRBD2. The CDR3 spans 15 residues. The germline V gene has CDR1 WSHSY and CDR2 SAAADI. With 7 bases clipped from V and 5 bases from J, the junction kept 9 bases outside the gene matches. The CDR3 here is CASKSLAGDRETQYF. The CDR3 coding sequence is TGCGCCAGCAAGTCACTAGCGGGAGATAGGGAGACCCAGTACTTC.

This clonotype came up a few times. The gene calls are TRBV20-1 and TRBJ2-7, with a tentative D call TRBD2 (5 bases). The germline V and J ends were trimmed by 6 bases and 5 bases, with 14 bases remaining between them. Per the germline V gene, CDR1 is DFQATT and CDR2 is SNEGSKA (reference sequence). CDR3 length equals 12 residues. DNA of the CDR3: TGCAGTGCCTTGGGAGTTATCGACGAGCAGTACTTC. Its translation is CSALGVIDEQYF.

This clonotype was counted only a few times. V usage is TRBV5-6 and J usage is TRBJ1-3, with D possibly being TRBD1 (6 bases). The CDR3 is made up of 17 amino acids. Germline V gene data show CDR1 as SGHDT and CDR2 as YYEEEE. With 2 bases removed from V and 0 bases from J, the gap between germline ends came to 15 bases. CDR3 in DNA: TGTGCCAGCAGCTTTGACAGGCCTGTTAACTCTGGAAACACCATATATTTT. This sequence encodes CASSFDRPVNSGNTIYF.

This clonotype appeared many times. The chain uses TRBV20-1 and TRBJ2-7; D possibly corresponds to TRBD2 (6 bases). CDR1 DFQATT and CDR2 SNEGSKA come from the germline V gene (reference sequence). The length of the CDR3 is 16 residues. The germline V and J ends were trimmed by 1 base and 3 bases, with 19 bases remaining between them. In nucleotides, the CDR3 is TGCAGTGCTAGAGGTTTTCCGGGCTCAGCGGGCTACGAGCAGTACTTC. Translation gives CSARGFPGSAGYEQYF.

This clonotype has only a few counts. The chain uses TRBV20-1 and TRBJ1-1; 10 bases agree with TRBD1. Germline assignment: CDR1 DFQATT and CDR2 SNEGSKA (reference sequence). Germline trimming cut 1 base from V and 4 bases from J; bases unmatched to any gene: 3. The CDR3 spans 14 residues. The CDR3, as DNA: TGCAGTGCTAGAGGGGGACAGGGGATCACTGAAGCTTTCTTT. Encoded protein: CSARGGQGITEAFF.

In DNA form, the CDR3 reads TGTGCCAGCTCATCGGGTTTCCAAGAGACCCAGTACTTC. Protein: CASSSGFQETQYF. This chain joins TRBV18 and TRBJ2-5, with D hard to call. Germline CDR1 reads KGHSH; CDR2 reads LQKENI. V was pared by 5 bases and J by 1 base, with 8 bases between. The CDR3 is made up of 13 amino acids.

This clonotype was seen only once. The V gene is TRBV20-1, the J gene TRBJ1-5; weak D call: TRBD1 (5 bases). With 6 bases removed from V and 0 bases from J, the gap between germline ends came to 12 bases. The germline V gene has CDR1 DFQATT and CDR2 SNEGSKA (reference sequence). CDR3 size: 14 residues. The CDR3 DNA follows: TGCAGTGCGACAGAGCCTTATAGCAATCAGCCCCAGCATTTT. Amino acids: CSATEPYSNQPQHF.